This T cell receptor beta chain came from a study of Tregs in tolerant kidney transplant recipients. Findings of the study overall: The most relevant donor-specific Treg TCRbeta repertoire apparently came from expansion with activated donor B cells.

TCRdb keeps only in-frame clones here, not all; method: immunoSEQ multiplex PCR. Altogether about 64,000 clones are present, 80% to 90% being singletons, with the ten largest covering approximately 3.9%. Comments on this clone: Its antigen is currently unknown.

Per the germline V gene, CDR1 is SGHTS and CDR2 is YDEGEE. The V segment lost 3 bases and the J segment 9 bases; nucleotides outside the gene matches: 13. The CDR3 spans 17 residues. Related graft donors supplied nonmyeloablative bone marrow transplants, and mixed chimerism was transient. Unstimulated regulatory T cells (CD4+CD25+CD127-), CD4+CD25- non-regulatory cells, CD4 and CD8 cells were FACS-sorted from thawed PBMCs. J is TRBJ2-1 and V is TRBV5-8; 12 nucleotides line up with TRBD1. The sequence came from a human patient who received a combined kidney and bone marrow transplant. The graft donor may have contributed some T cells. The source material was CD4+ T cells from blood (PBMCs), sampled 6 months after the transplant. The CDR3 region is CASSWRGGQGAQREQFF. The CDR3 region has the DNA TGTGCCAGCAGCTGGAGAGGGGGACAGGGGGCCCAGCGTGAGCAGTTCTTC.